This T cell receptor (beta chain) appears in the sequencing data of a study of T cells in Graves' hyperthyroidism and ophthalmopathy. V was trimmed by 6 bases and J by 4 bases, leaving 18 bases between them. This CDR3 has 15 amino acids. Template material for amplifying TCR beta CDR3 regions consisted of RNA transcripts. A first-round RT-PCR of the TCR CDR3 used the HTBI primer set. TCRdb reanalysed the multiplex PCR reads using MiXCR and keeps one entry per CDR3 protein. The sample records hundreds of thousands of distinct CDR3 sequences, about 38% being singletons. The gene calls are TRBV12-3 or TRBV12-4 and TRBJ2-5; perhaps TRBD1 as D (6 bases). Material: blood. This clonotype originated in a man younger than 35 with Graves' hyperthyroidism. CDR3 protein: CASRMMNRDRETQYF. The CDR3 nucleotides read TGTGCCAGCAGGATGATGAACAGGGACCGAGAGACCCAGTACTTC.